These T cell receptor beta chains were read from a single sample in a study of blood T cell repertoires in COVID-19. This table comes from immunoSEQ multiplex PCR, and its TCRdb copy is limited to in-frame clones, with some not included. Of 200,000 or so clones listed, just under 85% are singletons. Sequencing used PBMCs or T cells enriched from blood (not recorded which). Receptors were obtained from a woman in her forties with acute COVID-19. CDR3s include the opening cysteine and the closing phenylalanine or tryptophan. Fields, in order: V gene, CDR3 protein.

TRBV4-2 CASSPERVEDGYTF
TRBV4-1 CASSQALGGASNEQYF
TRBV30 CAWSRLGGSDEQYF
TRBV29-1 CSVTHPGRHYEQFF
TRBV7-2 CASSLAGAAQETQYF
TRBV7-2 CASSLDRVNNEQFF
TRBV7-8 CASSKGTQGGGVQYF
TRBV27 CASSLRLGQSRGEQYF
TRBV24-1 CATSEQIAGEQFF
TRBV11-1 CASSSQAGGITEAFF
TRBV19 CASSPPLAGVLDTQYF
TRBV7-8 CASSRDGNYGYTF
TRBV2 CASSADGLGEKLFF
TRBV4-2 CASSQDQGGQPQHF
TRBV28 CASSTRETQYF
TRBV7-6 CASSRIAGLSQPQHF
TRBV5-1 CASRLTGNTEAFF
TRBV19 CASSIAIVDYNEQFF
TRBV5-4 CASSSGSGSSYEQYF
TRBV19 CASSGLAGIYEQYF
TRBV11-2 CASSLVRTDGYTF
TRBV18 CASSPGRENTEAFF
TRBV7-9 CASSLSDYGYTF
TRBV12-3/TRBV12-4 CASTYTGELFF
TRBV27 CASRYSGGFIDTQYF
TRBV6-1 CASSELAGGPDTQYF
TRBV24-1 CATSDFGQGDLDSPLHF
TRBV28 CASSLLGQGTEAFF
TRBV30 CAWSGTGIYGYTF
TRBV7-3 CASSPKRGYTGELFF
TRBV18 CASSPPGQGLGYAFF
TRBV4-3 CASSQYRFSGNTIYF
TRBV6-2/TRBV6-3 CASSNTDRVRDTQYF
TRBV11-2 CASSLGRQETQYF
TRBV11-2 CASSKRGTANTGELFF
TRBV3-1/TRBV3-2 CASSSTLASQETQYF
TRBV7-8 CASSNDRGPLNEQYF
TRBV18 CASSQGAGTYEQYF
TRBV7-8 CASRDDRSTNYGYTF
TRBV19 CASSISVYGYTF
TRBV27 CASSSGLRGLGYTF
TRBV10-2 CATTGLDTEAFF
TRBV4-3 CASSQDIRGSSYEQYF
TRBV27 CASSSNPITGLVYGYTF
TRBV7-9 CASSLGAGGSYEQYF
TRBV5-1 CASSLGGANTGELFF
TRBV27 CASSLTGGDYGYTF
TRBV5-1 CASSPAPQGMNTEAFF
TRBV7-9 CASSLQGNEQFF
TRBV11-3 CASSLDDWGGRNTQYF
TRBV13 CASSLIPGANSGNTIYF
TRBV24-1 CATSDSDRGGRFRNEQFF
TRBV5-1 CASGTGSSYEQYF
TRBV19 CASSTRTGRISYEQYF
TRBV4-3 CASSQVIRDSGYTF
TRBV3-1/TRBV3-2 CASSQGSTSWQFF
TRBV11-2 CASSLRGRGTYEQYF
TRBV6-4 CASRDTSNYGYTF
TRBV3-1/TRBV3-2 CASSQGALAGVYEQYF
TRBV27 CASSKTGGSSYEQYF